This entry is about one T cell receptor (beta chain). With V trimmed by 3 bases and J by 3 bases, 5 bases remained unmatched. In germline, CDR1 is SGHVS, CDR2 FNYEAQ. The CDR3 length is 15 residues. Repertoires were generated with immunoSEQ multiplex PCR, while TCRdb's copy carries only in-frame clones and drops some. The sample carries some 2 million clones, 85% to 95% recorded once. This record comes from a study of shared clonotypes between healthy human individuals. Positively selected for CCR7, the CD45RO-negative cells used as naive CD8 cells excluded terminally differentiated effector memory CD45RA+ cells.

This chain connects TRBV7-6 to TRBJ1-1; 9 bases match TRBD1. This TCR derives from a man between 18 and 35 years old in good health. Sequencing used naive CD8+ T cells sorted from blood. The DNA for the CDR3 is TGTGCCAGCAGCTTGGGGACAGGGCTCGACACTGAAGCTTTCTTT. It specifies CASSLGTGLDTEAFF.